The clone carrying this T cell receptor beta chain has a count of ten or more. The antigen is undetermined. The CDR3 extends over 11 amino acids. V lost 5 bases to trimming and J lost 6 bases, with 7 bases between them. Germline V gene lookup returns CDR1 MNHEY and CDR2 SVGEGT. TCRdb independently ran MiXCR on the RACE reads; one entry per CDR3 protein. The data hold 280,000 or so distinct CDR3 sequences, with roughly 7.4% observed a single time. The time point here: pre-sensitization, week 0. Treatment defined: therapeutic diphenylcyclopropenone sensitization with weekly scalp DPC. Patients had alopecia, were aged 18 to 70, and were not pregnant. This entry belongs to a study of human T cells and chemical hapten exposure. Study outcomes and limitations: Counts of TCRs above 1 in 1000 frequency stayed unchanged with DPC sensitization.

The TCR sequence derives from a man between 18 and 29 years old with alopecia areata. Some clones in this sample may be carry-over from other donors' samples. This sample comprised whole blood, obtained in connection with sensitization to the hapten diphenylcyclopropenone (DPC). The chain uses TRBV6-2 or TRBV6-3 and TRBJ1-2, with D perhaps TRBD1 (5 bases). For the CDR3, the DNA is TGTGCCAGCAGTCGGACACATGGCTACACCTTC. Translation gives CASSRTHGYTF.